The source of this T cell receptor (beta chain) is a study of blood T cell repertoires in COVID-19. About the research overall: COVID-19 samples from acute and convalescent phases originated in the United States, Italy and Spain. Sample material is recorded as cDNA or gDNA derived from T cells, B-cell-depleted T cells, or PBMCs.

Authors' processing steps: Amplification of reference gene primers provided the estimated nucleated cell counts. The assay was immunoSEQ multiplex PCR, and TCRdb's table has in-frame clones only and misses some. V and J calls and clone size come straight from that table; D and trimming were deduced from the DNA. Of 6,400 or so clones in the sample, roughly 87% were seen once. This CDR3 is built from 15 residues. The ends lost 6 bases at V and 3 bases at J; junction bases unmatched: 5. CDR1 and CDR2 from the germline V gene are SNHLY and FYNNEI. V is TRBV2 and J is TRBJ2-3; 11 bases line up with TRBD2. This receptor was taken from a man in his sixties or seventies with active COVID-19. The sequencing sample was made of peripheral blood. The CDR3 nucleotides read TGTGCCAGCAGATCGACTAGCGGGGCAACAGATACGCAGTATTTT. It encodes CASRSTSGATDTQYF.